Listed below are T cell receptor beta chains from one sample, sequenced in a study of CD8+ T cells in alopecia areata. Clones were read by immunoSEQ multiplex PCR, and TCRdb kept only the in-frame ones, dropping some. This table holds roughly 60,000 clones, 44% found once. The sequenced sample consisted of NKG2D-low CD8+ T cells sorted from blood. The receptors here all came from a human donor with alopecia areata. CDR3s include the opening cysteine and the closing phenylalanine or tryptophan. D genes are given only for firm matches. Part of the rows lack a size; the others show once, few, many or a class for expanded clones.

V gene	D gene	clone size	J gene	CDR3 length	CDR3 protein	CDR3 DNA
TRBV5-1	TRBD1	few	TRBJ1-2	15	CASSLAGQGHYGYTF	TGCGCCAGCAGCTTGGCGGGACAGGGTCACTATGGCTACACCTTC
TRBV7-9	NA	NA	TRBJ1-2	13	CASSLRRDHGYTF	TGTGCCAGCAGCCTCCGGCGCGACCATGGCTACACCTTC
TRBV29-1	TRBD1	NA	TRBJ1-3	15	CSVEMDRGSGNTIYF	TGCAGCGTTGAGATGGACAGGGGCTCTGGAAACACCATATATTTT
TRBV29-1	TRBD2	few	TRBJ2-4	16	CSVETSGRKQQNIQYF	TGCAGCGTTGAGACTAGCGGGAGAAAGCAACAAAACATTCAGTACTTC
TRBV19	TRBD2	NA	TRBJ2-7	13	CASSSSGAYEQYF	TGTGCCAGTAGCTCGAGCGGGGCCTACGAGCAGTACTTC
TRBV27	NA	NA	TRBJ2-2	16	CASSTPGDYNTGELFF	TGTGCCAGCAGTACACCCGGAGATTATAACACCGGGGAGCTGTTTTTT
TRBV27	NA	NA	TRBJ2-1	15	CASSLTGGAYNEQFF	TGTGCCAGCAGTTTAACAGGAGGGGCCTACAATGAGCAGTTCTTC
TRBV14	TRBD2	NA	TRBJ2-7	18	CASSPSGSSGRLSYEQYF	TGTGCCAGCAGCCCTTCGGGGAGCAGCGGGAGACTATCCTACGAGCAGTACTTC
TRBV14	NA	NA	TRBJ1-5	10	CASSNRPQHF	TGTGCCAGCAGCAACAGACCCCAGCATTTT
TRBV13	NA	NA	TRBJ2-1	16	CASSLGQGLAYNEQFF	TGTGCCAGCAGCTTAGGCCAGGGGCTAGCGTACAATGAGCAGTTCTTC
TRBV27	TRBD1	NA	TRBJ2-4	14	CASSLTGGQNIQYF	TGTGCCAGCAGTTTGACAGGGGGACAAAACATTCAGTACTTC
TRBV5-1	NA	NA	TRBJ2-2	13	CASSLGPTGELFF	TGCGCCAGCAGCTTGGGGCCAACCGGGGAGCTGTTTTTT
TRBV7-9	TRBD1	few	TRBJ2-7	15	CASRPPTGKTYEQYF	TGTGCCAGCAGGCCCCCGACAGGGAAAACCTACGAGCAGTACTTC
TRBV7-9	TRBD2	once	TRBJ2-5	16	CASSPTSGASGETQYF	TGTGCCAGCAGCCCGACTAGCGGGGCGTCTGGGGAGACCCAGTACTTC
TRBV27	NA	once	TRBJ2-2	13	CASSLSRTGELFF	TGTGCCAGCAGTTTATCCCGGACCGGGGAGCTGTTTTTT
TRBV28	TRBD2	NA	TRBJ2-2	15	CASSLGLAGTGELFF	TGTGCCAGCAGTTTAGGACTAGCGGGAACCGGGGAGCTGTTTTTT
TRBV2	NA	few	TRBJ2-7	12	CASSEGEYEQYF	TGTGCCAGCAGTGAAGGGGAGTACGAGCAGTACTTC
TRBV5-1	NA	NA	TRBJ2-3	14	CASSLELKTDTQYF	TGCGCCAGCAGCTTGGAGCTAAAGACGGATACGCAGTATTTT
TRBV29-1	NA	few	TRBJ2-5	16	CSVEDLEQGRQETQYF	TGCAGCGTTGAAGATCTAGAGCAGGGGAGGCAAGAGACCCAGTACTTC
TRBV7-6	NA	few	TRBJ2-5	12	CASSLTQETQYF	TGTGCCAGCAGCTTAACCCAAGAGACCCAGTACTTC
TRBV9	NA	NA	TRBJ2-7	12	CASSVEGYEQYF	TGTGCCAGCAGCGTAGAGGGCTACGAGCAGTACTTC
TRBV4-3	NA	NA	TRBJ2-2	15	CASSQDLRGAGELFF	TGCGCCAGCAGCCAAGATCTTAGGGGGGCCGGGGAGCTGTTTTTT
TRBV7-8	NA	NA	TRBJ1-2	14	CASSPRPTGYGYTF	TGTGCCAGCAGCCCCCGCCCCACAGGGTATGGCTACACCTTC
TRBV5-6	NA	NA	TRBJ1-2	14	CASSLQGANYGYTF	TGTGCCAGCAGCTTACAGGGAGCTAACTATGGCTACACCTTC
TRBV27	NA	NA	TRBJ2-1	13	CASSFGNGDEQFF	TGTGCCAGCAGTTTCGGGAATGGCGATGAGCAGTTCTTC
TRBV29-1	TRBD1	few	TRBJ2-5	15	CSVESDRAARETQYF	TGCAGCGTTGAGTCAGACAGGGCCGCTCGAGAGACCCAGTACTTC
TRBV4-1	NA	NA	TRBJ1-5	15	CASSQADTGLLPQHF	TGCGCCAGCAGCCAGGCTGACACTGGGTTGTTGCCCCAGCATTTT
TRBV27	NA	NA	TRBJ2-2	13	CASSPHLAGELFF	TGTGCCAGCAGTCCGCACTTGGCCGGGGAGCTGTTTTTT
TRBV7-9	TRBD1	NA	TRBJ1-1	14	CASSGQGANTEAFF	TGTGCCAGCAGCGGACAGGGGGCGAACACTGAAGCTTTCTTT